Here is one TCR beta chain with its context. Its antigen is currently unknown. The data stem from a study of cytomegalovirus exposure and HLA in healthy donors. Whole-study findings and limits: While the bulk of TCR sequences proved rare, some public TCRs turned up in many donors.

The assay was immunoSEQ multiplex PCR, and TCRdb's table has in-frame clones only and misses some. This sample has 90,000 to 150,000 clones, with about 91% found just once. V was pared by 4 bases and J by 8 bases, with 16 bases between. This CDR3 comprises 14 residues. Germline CDR1 SGHRS, CDR2 YFSETQ. The sequence came from a young man in good health and CMV-seronegative. The sequencing sample was made of PBMCs. The chain couples TRBV5-1 to TRBJ2-1, with a weak D call TRBD2 (5 bases). The CDR3 coding sequence is TGCGCCAGCAGCCTTAGCGACACGCCGGATGAGCAGTTCTTC. It specifies CASSLSDTPDEQFF.